Following are 5 T cell receptor beta chains from one sample sequenced in a study of T cell clonality in common variable immunodeficiency. Study-level findings and limits: Reportedly, TCR beta sequences from common variable immunodeficiency showed fewer deletions and N-nucleotide insertions.

These receptors' targets are unknown. Only in-frame clones appear in the TCRdb table, and some are missing; sequencing was by immunoSEQ multiplex PCR. The sample contains roughly 17,000 clones, none of them singletons. The sample taken for sequencing was peripheral blood mononuclear cells. These receptors came from a human donor with common variable immunodeficiency.

This clone was seen a handful of times. The read terminates 3 residues before the CDR3 end, so the remaining end is supplied by the germline J gene. The V and J genes are TRBV7-6 and TRBJ2-5; possibly TRBD1 for D (6 bases). The ends were cut back, 5 bases at V and 4 bases at J, with 17 bases in the middle. Germline CDR1 SGHVS, CDR2 FNYEAQ. The CDR3 extends over 15 amino acids. The sequenced part of the CDR3 DNA is TGTGCCAGCAGCCTCCACAGGGTTCCTACAGAGACC. Protein: CASSLHRVPTET. The complete CDR3 protein is CASSLHRVPTETQYF.

A few counts support this clone. CDR3 bases read: TGTGCCAGCAGCTTAGATCACAGGGACTACGAG. Encoded protein: CASSLDHRDYE. The entire CDR3 protein reads CASSLDHRDYEQYF. The J gene is TRBJ2-7, the V gene TRBV7-6, with D perhaps TRBD1 (6 bases). The sequence runs out 3 residues before the end of the CDR3; the remainder is reconstructed from the germline J gene. The V end lost 1 base, the J end lost 3 bases, and 10 bases lay between the germline ends. In germline, CDR1 is SGHVS, CDR2 FNYEAQ. The CDR3 extends over 14 amino acids.

Comment on this clone: The DNA ends 3 residues before the CDR3 does, and the rest of the CDR3 is filled in from the germline J gene. J is TRBJ2-3 and V is TRBV18; D is possibly TRBD2 (6 bases). V was trimmed by 4 bases and J by 2 bases, leaving 13 bases between them. This CDR3 spans 15 amino acids. Looked up from germline, CDR1 is KGHSH and CDR2 is LQKENI. The part of the CDR3 DNA that was read is TGTGCCAGCTCACAAAATAGCGGATTCACAGATACG. Translating it yields CASSQNSGFTDT. The complete CDR3 protein is CASSQNSGFTDTQYF.

In regard to this clone: With the read ending 3 residues before the CDR3 end, the germline J gene is used to fill in that end. V and J are TRBV29-1 and TRBJ2-5, with D uncertain. Germline CDR1 is SQVTM and CDR2 is ANQGSEA. V was pared by 3 bases and J by 4 bases, with 9 bases between. The CDR3 runs to 12 residues. The sequenced part of the CDR3 DNA is TGCAGCGTTGACTTGACTCCAGAGACC. Its protein product is CSVDLTPET. The full CDR3 reads CSVDLTPETQYF.

This clone was seen a few times. The read finishes 3 residues shy of the CDR3 end, and the germline J gene is used to complete it. V is TRBV18 and J is TRBJ2-1, with TRBD2 identical over 13 bases. Germline V gene lookup returns CDR1 KGHSH and CDR2 LQKENI. The CDR3 spans 16 residues. The junction had 5 bases not matched to a gene; V was cut back by 2 bases and J by 7 bases. This chain's CDR3 is CASSPTTSGGLNEQFF. CDR3 bases read: TGTGCCAGCTCACCAACGACTAGCGGGGGGTTAAATGAG.